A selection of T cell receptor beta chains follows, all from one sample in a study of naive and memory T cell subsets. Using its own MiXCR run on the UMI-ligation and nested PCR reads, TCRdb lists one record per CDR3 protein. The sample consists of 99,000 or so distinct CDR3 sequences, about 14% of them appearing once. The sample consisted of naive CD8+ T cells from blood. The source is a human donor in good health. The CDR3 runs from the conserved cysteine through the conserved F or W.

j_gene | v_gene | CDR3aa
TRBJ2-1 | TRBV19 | CASSIDSSYNEQFF
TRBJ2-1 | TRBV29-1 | CSVESSVTYNEQFF
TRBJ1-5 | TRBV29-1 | CSVCYQPQHF
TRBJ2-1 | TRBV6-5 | CASKDGQGVYNEQFF
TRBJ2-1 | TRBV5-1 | CASSLGGRSYNEQFF
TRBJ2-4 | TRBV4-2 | CASSQDYSGVELAKNIQYF
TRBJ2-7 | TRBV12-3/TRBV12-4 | CASSLLGQIYEQYF
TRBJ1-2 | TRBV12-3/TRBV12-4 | CASSPGTGQRGALTF
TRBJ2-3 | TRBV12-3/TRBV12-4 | CASSAPGETRDTQYF
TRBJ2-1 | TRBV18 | CASSPGPSLLIEQFF
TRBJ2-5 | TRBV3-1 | CASSQDAIPETQYF
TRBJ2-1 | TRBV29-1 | CSVEDLRDRGQNEQFF
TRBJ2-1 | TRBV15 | CATSAGTSRNEQFF
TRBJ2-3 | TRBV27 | CASSSAWLAGEVDTQYF
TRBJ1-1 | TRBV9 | CASSATGNTEAFF
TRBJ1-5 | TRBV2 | CASTRTWDRDQPQHF
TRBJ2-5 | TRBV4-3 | CASSQDSGKETQYF
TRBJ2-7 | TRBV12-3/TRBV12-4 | CASSFGGRSYEQYF
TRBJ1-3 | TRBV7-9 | CASSLALNTIYF
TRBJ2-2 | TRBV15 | CATGGRANTGELFF
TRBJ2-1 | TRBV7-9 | CASSLEEENEQFF
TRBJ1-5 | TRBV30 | CAWSGTGNQPQHF
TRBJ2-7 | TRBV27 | CASLHRGAGGYEQYF
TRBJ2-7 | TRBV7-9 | CASSSRTGYEQYF
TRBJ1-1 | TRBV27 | CASSLSRLEAFF
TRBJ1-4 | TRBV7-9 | CASSPLVSGQLFF
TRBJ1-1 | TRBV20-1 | CSARDWVKGMNTEAFF
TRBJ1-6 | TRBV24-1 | CATRVDWALHF
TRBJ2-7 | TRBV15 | CATSRDTGTGEEQYF
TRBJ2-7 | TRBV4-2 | CASSPDLAGGLNPYEQYF
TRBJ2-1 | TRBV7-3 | CASSQGGGGRFF
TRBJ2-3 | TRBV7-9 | CASSWGGRTDTQYF
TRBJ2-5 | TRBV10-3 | CAIRLGSEDLSGSWETQYF
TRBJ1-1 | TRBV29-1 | CSVEDRDPEAFF
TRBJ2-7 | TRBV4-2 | CASSGDYLYEQYF
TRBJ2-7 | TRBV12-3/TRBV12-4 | CASSSSNVREQYF
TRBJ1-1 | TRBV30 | CAWSIVRDTEAFF
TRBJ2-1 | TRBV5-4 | CASGFGGPYNEQFF
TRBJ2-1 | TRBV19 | CASRPGGSYNEQFF
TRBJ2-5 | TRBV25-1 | CASTGSSKETQYF
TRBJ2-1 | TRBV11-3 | CASSTSSHGYNEQFF
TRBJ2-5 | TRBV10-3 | CAIRGARGETQYF
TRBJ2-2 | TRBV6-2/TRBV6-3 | CASSLLVRAGELFF
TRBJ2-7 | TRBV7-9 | CASSLAGSIEQYF
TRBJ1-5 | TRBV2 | CASRTDYSNQPQHF
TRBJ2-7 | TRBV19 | CASSIGNWRGLKEQYF
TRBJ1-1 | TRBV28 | CASSSGPGTEAFF
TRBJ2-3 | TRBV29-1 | CSVEGDGWTDTQYF
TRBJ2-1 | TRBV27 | CASRANNEQFF
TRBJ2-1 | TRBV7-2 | CASSSWPDEQFF
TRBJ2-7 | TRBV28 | CASSDQVSEQYF
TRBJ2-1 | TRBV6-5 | CASTLSVRSGEQFF
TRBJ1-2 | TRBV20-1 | CSARDKYGYTF
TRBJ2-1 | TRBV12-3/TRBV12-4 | CASSFSWTVYNEQFF
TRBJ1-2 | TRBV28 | CASYGFAGYTF
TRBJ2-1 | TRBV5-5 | CASSSGLGEREQFF
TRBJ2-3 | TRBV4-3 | CASSQDSRETDTQYF
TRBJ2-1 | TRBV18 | CASSAGTSWANEQFF
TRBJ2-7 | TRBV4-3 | CASSQGRDLRLYEQYF
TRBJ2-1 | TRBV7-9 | CASSFHEQFF